Below are 31 T cell receptor beta chains sequenced from a single sample in a study of OX40 agonist ivuxolimab in advanced cancers. The protocol was immunoSEQ multiplex PCR, while the TCRdb copy is restricted to in-frame clones and leaves out a portion. The sample has about 80,000 clones; about 92% are singletons. Sequencing used CD4+ or CD8+ T cells sorted from blood, obtained in a trial of the OX40 agonist ivuxolimab. Receptor source: an adult with an advanced solid tumor such as melanoma, head and neck, liver or kidney cancer.

V gene TRBV7-9 combines with J gene TRBJ2-6; D may be TRBD1 or TRBD2 (6 bases each). The V gene's germline CDR1 is SEHNR and CDR2 FQNEAQ (reference sequence). This CDR3 contains 19 residues. V gave up 2 bases and J gave up 0 bases, with 17 bases separating them. CDR3 coding DNA: TGTGCCAGCAGCTTATATACAGGGAGGACCAACTCTGGGGCCAACGTCCTGACTTTC. It translates to CASSLYTGRTNSGANVLTF.

The rearrangement uses TRBV7-3 and TRBJ2-1, with TRBD2 as a possible D gene (5 bases). Germline CDR1 SGHTA, CDR2 FQGTGA. CDR3 length: 14 residues. V was clipped by 5 bases and J by 9 bases, with 17 bases between them. The CDR3 is CASSPSLAESEQFF. The CDR3 DNA is TGTGCCAGCAGCCCGAGCCTAGCAGAAAGTGAGCAGTTCTTC.

The rearrangement joins TRBV5-1 to TRBJ1-1; perhaps TRBD1 as D (6 bases). The CDR3 consists of 14 residues. Germline CDR1 is SGHRS and CDR2 is YFSETQ. With 4 bases removed from V and 1 base from J, the gap between germline ends came to 11 bases. The CDR3 nucleotides read TGCGCCAGCAGCACCGGACAGAGGAACACTGAAGCTTTCTTT. Encoded protein: CASSTGQRNTEAFF.

A note on this clone: The junction differs from germline at one of its ends, possibly a read error. V is TRBV6-5 and J is TRBJ1-5; 9 bases fit TRBD1. Germline values: CDR1 MNHEY, CDR2 SVGAGI. This CDR3 comprises 16 residues. The CDR3 sequence is CASSYWGQGSNQPQHF. The DNA for the CDR3 is TGTGCCAGCAGCTACTGGGGACAGGGTAGCAATCAGCCCCAGCATTTT.

The V and J genes are TRBV5-1 and TRBJ2-7, with D uncertain. V lost 2 bases, J lost 0 bases, and 6 bases lay in between. CDR1 is SGHRS and CDR2 is YFSETQ in the germline V gene. The CDR3 contains 13 residues. The CDR3 protein is CASSLDVSYEQYF. The DNA of the CDR3 is TGCGCCAGCAGCTTAGACGTCTCCTACGAGCAGTACTTC.

The rearrangement joins TRBV29-1 to TRBJ1-4; D is uncertain. The CDR3 is 12 residues long. Germline V gene data show CDR1 as SQVTM and CDR2 as ANQGSEA. Trimming took off 7 bases at V and 6 bases at J, with 12 bases between the two ends. CDR3 loop: CSARGMYEKLFF. CDR3 coding DNA: TGCAGCGCTCGAGGGATGTATGAAAAACTGTTTTTT.

The genes are TRBV7-2 and TRBJ2-7; possible D gene TRBD2, 6 bases. The CDR3 sequence is 13 residues long. Per the germline V gene, CDR1 is SGHTA and CDR2 is FQGNSA. V was shortened by 4 bases and J by 2 bases, with 9 bases between the two germline ends. CDR3 DNA sequence: TGTGCCAGCAGCTCCGCTAGCGCCTACGAGCAGTACTTC. Amino acid sequence: CASSSASAYEQYF.

The V gene is TRBV5-1, the J gene TRBJ2-2; TRBD1 agrees at 12 bases. The CDR3 contains 16 residues. CDR1 and CDR2 (germline): SGHRS, YFSETQ. The ends lost 4 bases at V and 7 bases at J; junction bases unmatched: 8. As DNA, the CDR3 is TGCGCCAGCAGCCCCCGGGACAGGGGGCGCGGCGGGGAGCTGTTTTTT. Protein: CASSPRDRGRGGELFF.

The chain is built from TRBV6-5 and TRBJ1-3; no clear D. Per the germline V gene, CDR1 is MNHEY and CDR2 is SVGAGI. The CDR3 is 13 amino acids. V lost 10 bases and J lost 2, with 12 bases in between. The CDR3 nucleotides are TGTGCCACCGGCGCCAACACTGGAAACACCATATATTTT. It translates to CATGANTGNTIYF.

Concerning this clone: Other DNA sequences in the same sample also yield this CDR3. This chain connects TRBV19 to TRBJ2-7; 7 positions agree with TRBD2. V trimming: 4 bases; J trimming: 3 bases; junction bases outside the gene matches: 6. The CDR3 consists of 14 residues. Looked up from germline, CDR1 is LNHDA and CDR2 is SQIVND (reference sequence). In nucleotides, the CDR3 is TGTGCCAGTAGTACAACGGGGGGAAACTACGAGCAGTACTTC. Protein product: CASSTTGGNYEQYF. The variable domain in full, completed from reference TRBV19 and TRBJ2-7, reads DGGITQSPKYLFRKEGQNVTLSCEQNLNHDAMYWYRQDPGQGLRLIYYSQIVNDFQKGDIAEGYSVSREKKESFPLTVTSAQKNPTAFYLCASSTTGGNYEQYFGPGTRLTVT.

This clone was detected once. This rearrangement joins TRBV27 to TRBJ2-1, with D perhaps matching TRBD2 (6 bases). The CDR3 length is 16 residues. V lost 2 bases, J lost 0 bases, and 11 bases lay in between. Germline CDR1 MNHEY, CDR2 SMNVEV (reference sequence). The CDR3 bases are TGTGCCAGCAGTTTAAATAGCGGTAGCTCCTACAATGAGCAGTTCTTC. Its translation: CASSLNSGSSYNEQFF.

Comment on this clone: Other nucleotide sequences in the sample specify the same CDR3. The rearrangement uses TRBV5-1 and TRBJ1-1; TRBD1 matches at 11 bases. Trimming at V came to 4 bases and at J to 4 bases, leaving 3 bases not matched to a gene. CDR1 and CDR2 (germline): SGHRS, YFSETQ. This CDR3 contains 14 residues. The CDR3 loop reads CASSPGTGGTEAFF. The CDR3 DNA follows: TGCGCCAGCAGCCCTGGGACAGGGGGCACTGAAGCTTTCTTT.

V usage is TRBV6-5 and J usage is TRBJ2-5; 9 positions agree with TRBD1. In germline, CDR1 is MNHEY, CDR2 SVGAGI. The junction had 9 bases not matched to a gene; V was cut back by 8 bases and J by 2 bases. This CDR3 contains 15 residues. CDR3 protein: CASSRTGVLQETQYF. CDR3 DNA: TGTGCCAGCTCAAGGACAGGGGTACTTCAAGAGACCCAGTACTTC.

CDR3 protein: CASSRGRQGSYEQYF. The CDR3 bases are TGTGCCAGCAGCCGAGGGAGGCAGGGGTCCTACGAGCAGTACTTC. V usage is TRBV28 and J usage is TRBJ2-7; D tentatively reads TRBD1 or TRBD2 (6 bases each). V dropped 6 bases and J dropped 1 base, with 16 bases sitting between them. Germline assignment: CDR1 MDHEN and CDR2 SYDVKM. CDR3 length: 15 amino acids.

Worth noting for this clone: A junction end diverges from the germline sequence, so it may reflect a read error. CDR3 coding DNA: TGTGCCAGCAGCTCAGAAGCGGGGGGGCCAGGGATCTTC. This sequence encodes CASSSEAGGPGIF. The V and J genes are TRBV7-2 and TRBJ2-1; TRBD2 agrees at 10 bases. CDR3 size: 13 residues. CDR1 is SGHTA and CDR2 is FQGNSA in the germline V gene.

The CDR3, as DNA: TGCGCCAGCAGCTTGAACCTAGCGGGGGTCTTAGATACGCAGTATTTT. Translating gives CASSLNLAGVLDTQYF. The chain carries TRBV5-1 and TRBJ2-3; TRBD2 agrees at 10 bases. CDR3 length: 16 residues. Losses at the gene ends were 1 base for V and 5 bases for J; bases not matched to a gene: 7. Germline assignment: CDR1 SGHRS and CDR2 YFSETQ.

CDR3: CASSLRGLGSQETQYF. CDR3 nucleotide sequence: TGTGCCAGCAGCTTACGGGGTCTGGGGTCCCAAGAGACCCAGTACTTC. V and J are TRBV7-6 and TRBJ2-5, with TRBD2 as a possible D gene (5 bases). Trimming took 2 bases from V and 1 from J, leaving 14 bases between them. In germline, CDR1 is SGHVS, CDR2 FNYEAQ. The CDR3 is made up of 16 amino acids.

The CDR3 reads CASSLASGSSGTQYF. The CDR3 nucleotides are TGTGCCAGCAGCTTAGCCTCAGGGTCCTCAGGGACCCAGTACTTC. V is TRBV7-2 and J is TRBJ2-5; D is possibly TRBD1 (5 bases). CDR1 and CDR2 from the germline V gene are SGHTA and FQGNSA. The CDR3 length is 15 residues. Trimming removed 0 bases from V and 7 bases from J, with 15 bases in between. Using reference TRBV7-2 and TRBJ2-5 for the parts outside the CDR3, the full variable domain is GAGVSQSPSNKVTEKGKDVELRCDPISGHTALYWYRQSLGQGLEFLIYFQGNSAPDKSGLPSDRFSAERTGGSVSTLTIQRTQQEDSAVYLCASSLASGSSGTQYFGPGTRLLVL.

V gene TRBV7-2 combines with J gene TRBJ2-5; D is uncertain. In germline, CDR1 is SGHTA, CDR2 FQGNSA. This CDR3 comprises 13 residues. V lost 5 bases, J lost 4 bases, and 11 bases lay in between. This CDR3 reads CASSLPVVETQYF. For the CDR3, the DNA is TGTGCCAGCAGCCTACCCGTGGTAGAGACCCAGTACTTC.

V is TRBV6-5 and J is TRBJ2-7; 10 bases match TRBD1. Germline CDR1 reads MNHEY; CDR2 reads SVGAGI. The CDR3 length is 14 residues. The V segment lost 4 bases and the J segment 3 bases; nucleotides outside the gene matches: 3. The CDR3 sequence is CASSWTGGFYEQYF. CDR3 in DNA: TGTGCCAGCAGTTGGACAGGGGGTTTCTACGAGCAGTACTTC.

This chain connects TRBV6-5 to TRBJ1-3; D not certain. The germline V gene has CDR1 MNHEY and CDR2 SVGAGI. This CDR3 has 12 residues. V lost 6 bases and J 3 bases, leaving 6 bases between the germline ends. CDR3 nucleotide sequence: TGTGCCAGCAGGGGATTTGGAAACACCATATATTTT. This codes for CASRGFGNTIYF.

The chain joins TRBV10-3 to TRBJ1-2; D might be TRBD1 (5 bases). The V end was cut by 2 bases, the J end by 5 bases, with 18 bases between. CDR3 length: 16 residues. CDR1 ENHRY and CDR2 SYGVKD come from the germline V gene. The CDR3 coding sequence is TGTGCCATCAGTGAGGGAAGTGTGGGGGTCGGTTATGGCTACACCTTC. This sequence encodes CAISEGSVGVGYGYTF.

The rearrangement joins TRBV6-5 to TRBJ2-1, with TRBD2 identical over 10 bases. J was trimmed by 6 bases and V by 6 bases; bases with no gene match: 8. Germline CDR1 is MNHEY and CDR2 is SVGAGI. This CDR3 is built from 15 residues. CDR3 protein: CASSNSGGAFNEQFF. Here the CDR3 DNA reads TGTGCCAGCAGCAACAGCGGGGGGGCCTTCAATGAGCAGTTCTTC.

The gene calls are TRBV28 and TRBJ1-2, with TRBD1 matching over 8 bases. The CDR3 extends over 17 amino acids. The V and J ends lost 5 bases and 8 bases, in that order; junction bases with no gene match: 19. Germline V gives CDR1 MDHEN, CDR2 SYDVKM. This CDR3 is CASSQFRGGRGPGGYTF. CDR3 nucleotides: TGTGCCAGCAGTCAGTTCCGAGGTGGCAGGGGGCCTGGAGGCTACACCTTC.

The chain is built from TRBV10-3 and TRBJ1-1; 8 nucleotides align to TRBD1. Germline-derived CDR1 and CDR2 are ENHRY and SYGVKD. V shed 2 bases, J shed 6 bases, and the junction held 5 bases outside the gene matches. This CDR3 comprises 14 residues. The CDR3 here is CAISEGQGFSEAFF. The CDR3, as DNA: TGTGCCATCAGTGAGGGACAGGGATTCTCTGAAGCTTTCTTT.

V is TRBV6-6 and J is TRBJ2-7, with D possibly TRBD1 on 6 matching bases. Germline V gene lookup returns CDR1 MNHNY and CDR2 SVGAGI (reference sequence). V was clipped by 7 bases and J by 5 bases, with 21 bases between them. This CDR3 region has 15 residues. The CDR3 is CASTSHVGALNEQYF. DNA for the CDR3: TGTGCCAGCACATCACACGTGGGGGCTCTTAACGAGCAGTACTTC.

The chain recombines TRBV10-3 with TRBJ2-5; 10 bases map to TRBD2. Germline loops: CDR1 ENHRY, CDR2 SYGVKD. This CDR3 contains 15 residues. The junction had 6 bases not matched to a gene; V was cut back by 4 bases and J by 4 bases. The CDR3 here is CAISASGGALETQYF. The CDR3, as DNA: TGTGCCATCAGTGCCAGCGGGGGGGCCTTAGAGACCCAGTACTTC.

This clone appeared a few times. The chain combines TRBV28 with TRBJ1-2; D remains ambiguous. The CDR3 runs to 12 residues. Germline assignment: CDR1 MDHEN and CDR2 SYDVKM. The germline V and J ends were trimmed by 2 bases and 4 bases, with 5 bases remaining between them. The CDR3 sequence: CASSLGRYGYTF. For the CDR3, the DNA is TGTGCCAGCAGTTTAGGTCGCTATGGCTACACCTTC.

The chain is built from TRBV7-9 and TRBJ2-1; D not certain. The length of the CDR3 is 12 residues. Germline V lookup: CDR1 SEHNR, CDR2 FQNEAQ (reference sequence). Trimming cost V 2 bases and J 6 bases, with 5 bases left between them. In DNA, the CDR3 is TGTGCCAGCAGCTTAATGGTCAATGAGCAGTTCTTC. It encodes CASSLMVNEQFF.

This clone was counted once. The genes are TRBV6-6 and TRBJ1-1; 7 nucleotides agree with TRBD1. This CDR3 is built from 15 residues. V lost 2 bases to trimming and J lost 2 bases; unmatched junction nucleotides: 5. Germline-derived CDR1 and CDR2 are MNHNY and SVGAGI (reference sequence). CDR3 in DNA: TGTGCCAGCAGTTACCCGGGACAGCTAAACACTGAAGCTTTCTTT. Protein product: CASSYPGQLNTEAFF.

V gene TRBV6-6 combines with J gene TRBJ2-6, with 8 bases matching TRBD1. CDR1 and CDR2 (germline): MNHNY, SVGAGI (reference sequence). This CDR3 comprises 16 residues. The V gene end was trimmed by 5 bases and the J gene end by 2 bases; junction bases not matched to a gene: 5. The CDR3 loop is CASSPPTGAGANVLTF. CDR3 coding DNA: TGTGCCAGCAGTCCCCCGACAGGGGCTGGGGCCAACGTCCTGACTTTC.